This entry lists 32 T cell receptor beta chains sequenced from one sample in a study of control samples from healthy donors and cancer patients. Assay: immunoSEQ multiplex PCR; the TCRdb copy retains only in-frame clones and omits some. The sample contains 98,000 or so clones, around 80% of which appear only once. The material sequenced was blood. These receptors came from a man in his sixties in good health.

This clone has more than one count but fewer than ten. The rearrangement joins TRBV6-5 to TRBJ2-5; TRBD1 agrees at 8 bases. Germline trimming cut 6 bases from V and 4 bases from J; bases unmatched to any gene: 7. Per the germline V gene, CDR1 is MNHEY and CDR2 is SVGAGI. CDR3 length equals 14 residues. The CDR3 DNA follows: TGTGCCAGCAGACAACAGGGGGTCGGAGAGACCCAGTACTTC. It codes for CASRQQGVGETQYF.

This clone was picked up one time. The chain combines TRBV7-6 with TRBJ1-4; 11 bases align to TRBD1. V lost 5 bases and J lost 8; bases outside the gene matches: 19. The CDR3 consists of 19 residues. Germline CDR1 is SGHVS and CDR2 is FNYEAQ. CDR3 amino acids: CASSQLPGQGVGGEEKLFF. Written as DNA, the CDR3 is TGTGCCAGCAGCCAGCTACCGGGACAGGGGGTAGGAGGAGAGGAAAAACTGTTTTTT.

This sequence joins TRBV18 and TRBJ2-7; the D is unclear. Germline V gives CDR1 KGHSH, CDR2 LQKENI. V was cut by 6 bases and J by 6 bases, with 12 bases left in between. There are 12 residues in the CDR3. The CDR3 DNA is TGTGCCAGCTCTCGCCCCCAATCCGAGCAGTACTTC. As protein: CASSRPQSEQYF.

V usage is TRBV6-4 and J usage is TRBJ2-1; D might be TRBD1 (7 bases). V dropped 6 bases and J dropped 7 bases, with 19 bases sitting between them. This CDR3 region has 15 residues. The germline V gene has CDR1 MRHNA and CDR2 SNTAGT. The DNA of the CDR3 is TGTGCCAGCAGCCCCCAGGGGGGCCGCCCTAATGAGCAGTTCTTC. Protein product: CASSPQGGRPNEQFF.

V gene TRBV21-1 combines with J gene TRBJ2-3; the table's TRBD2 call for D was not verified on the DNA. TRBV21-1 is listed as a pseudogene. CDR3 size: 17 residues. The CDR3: CASSKARARESTDTQYF. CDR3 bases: TGTGCCAGCAGCAAAGCGCGCGCTCGTGAATCCACAGATACGCAGTATTTT.

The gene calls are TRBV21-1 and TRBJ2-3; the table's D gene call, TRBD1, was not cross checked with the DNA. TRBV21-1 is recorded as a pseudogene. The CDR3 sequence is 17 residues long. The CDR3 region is CASSKDRGSADTDTQYF. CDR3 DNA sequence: TGTGCCAGCAGCAAAGATAGGGGGAGCGCGGACACAGATACGCAGTATTTT.

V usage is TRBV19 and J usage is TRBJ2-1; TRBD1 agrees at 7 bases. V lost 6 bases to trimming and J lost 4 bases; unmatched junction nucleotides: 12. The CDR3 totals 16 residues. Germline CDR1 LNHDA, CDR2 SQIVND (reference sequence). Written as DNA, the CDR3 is TGTGCCAGTAGGCCCGGGACAGAGAGAATTTACAATGAGCAGTTCTTC. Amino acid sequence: CASRPGTERIYNEQFF.

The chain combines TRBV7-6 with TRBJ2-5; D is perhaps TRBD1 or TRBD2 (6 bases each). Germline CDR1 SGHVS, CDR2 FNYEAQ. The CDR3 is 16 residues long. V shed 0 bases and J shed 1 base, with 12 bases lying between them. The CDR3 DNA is TGTGCCAGCAGCTTAGCTACCCGGGGGCCCCAAGAGACCCAGTACTTC. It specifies CASSLATRGPQETQYF. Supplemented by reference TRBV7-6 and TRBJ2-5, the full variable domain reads GAGVSQSPRYKVTKRGQDVALRCDPISGHVSLYWYRQALGQGPEFLTYFNYEAQQDKSGLPNDRFSAERPEGSISTLTIQRTEQRDSAMYRCASSLATRGPQETQYFGPGTRLLVL.

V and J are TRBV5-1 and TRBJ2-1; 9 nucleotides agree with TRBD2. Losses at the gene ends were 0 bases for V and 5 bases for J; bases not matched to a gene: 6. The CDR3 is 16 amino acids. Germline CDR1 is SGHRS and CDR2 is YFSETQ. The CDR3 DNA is TGCGCCAGCAGCTTGGGAATCCGACTAGCGGACAATGAGCAGTTCTTC. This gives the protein CASSLGIRLADNEQFF.

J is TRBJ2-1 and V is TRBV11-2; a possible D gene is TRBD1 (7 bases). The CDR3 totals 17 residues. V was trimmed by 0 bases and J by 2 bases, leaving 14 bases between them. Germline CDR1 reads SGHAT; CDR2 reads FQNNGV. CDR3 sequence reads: CASSLERDSLPYNEQFF. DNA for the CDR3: TGTGCCAGCAGCTTAGAGCGGGACAGCTTGCCCTACAATGAGCAGTTCTTC.

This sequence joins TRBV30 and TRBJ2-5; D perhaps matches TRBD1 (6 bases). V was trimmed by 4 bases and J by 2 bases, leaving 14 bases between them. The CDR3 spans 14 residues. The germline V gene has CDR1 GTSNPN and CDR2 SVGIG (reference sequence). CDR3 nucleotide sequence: TGTGCCTGGAATGGGGACACAATTCAAGAGACCCAGTACTTC. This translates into CAWNGDTIQETQYF. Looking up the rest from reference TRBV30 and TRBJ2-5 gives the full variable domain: SQTIHQWPATLVQPVGSPLSLECTVEGTSNPNLYWYRQAAGRGLQLLFYSVGIGQISSEVPQNLSASRPQDRQFILSSKKLLLSDSGFYLCAWNGDTIQETQYFGPGTRLLVL.

CDR3 loop: CASSLGAGSYEQYF. The CDR3 DNA reads TGCGCCAGCAGCTTGGGAGCGGGGAGCTACGAGCAGTACTTC. The V and J genes are TRBV5-1 and TRBJ2-7; 7 positions match TRBD2. Germline assignment: CDR1 SGHRS and CDR2 YFSETQ. The trim removed 0 bases at V and 3 bases at J, leaving 3 bases unmatched. The CDR3 extends over 14 amino acids.

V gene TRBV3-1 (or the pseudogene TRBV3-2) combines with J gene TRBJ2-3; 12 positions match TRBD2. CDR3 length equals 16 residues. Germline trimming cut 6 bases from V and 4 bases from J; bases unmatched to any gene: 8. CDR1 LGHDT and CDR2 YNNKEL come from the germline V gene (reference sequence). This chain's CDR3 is CASRERLAGESDTQYF. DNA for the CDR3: TGTGCCAGCAGAGAAAGACTAGCGGGAGAGTCAGATACGCAGTATTTT.

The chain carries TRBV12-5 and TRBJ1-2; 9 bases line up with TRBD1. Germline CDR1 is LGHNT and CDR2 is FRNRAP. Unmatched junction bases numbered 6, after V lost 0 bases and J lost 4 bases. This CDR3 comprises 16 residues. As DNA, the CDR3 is TGTGCTAGTGGTTTGGTAAATCGGGACAGGGTCTATGGCTACACCTTC. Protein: CASGLVNRDRVYGYTF.

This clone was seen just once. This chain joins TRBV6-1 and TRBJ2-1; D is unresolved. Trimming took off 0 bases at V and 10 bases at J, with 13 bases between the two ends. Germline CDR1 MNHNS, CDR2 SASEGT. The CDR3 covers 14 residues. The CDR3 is CASSEAGRTGEQFF. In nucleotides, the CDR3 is TGTGCCAGCAGTGAAGCGGGTCGAACCGGGGAGCAGTTCTTC.

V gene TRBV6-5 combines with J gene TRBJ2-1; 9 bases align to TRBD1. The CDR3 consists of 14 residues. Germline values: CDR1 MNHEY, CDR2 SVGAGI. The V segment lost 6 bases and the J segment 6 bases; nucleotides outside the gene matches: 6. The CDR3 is CASRETGGLNEQFF. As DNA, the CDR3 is TGTGCCAGCAGGGAGACAGGGGGGCTCAATGAGCAGTTCTTC.

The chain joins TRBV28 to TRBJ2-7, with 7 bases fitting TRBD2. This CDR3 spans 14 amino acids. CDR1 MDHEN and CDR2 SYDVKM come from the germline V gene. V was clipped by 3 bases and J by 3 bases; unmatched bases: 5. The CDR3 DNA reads TGTGCCAGCAGTTTGCGGGAGAACGTCTACGAGCAGTACTTC. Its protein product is CASSLRENVYEQYF.

This CDR3 reads CAWTEGEKLFF. DNA of the CDR3: TGTGCCTGGACAGAGGGAGAAAAACTGTTTTTT. V gene TRBV30 combines with J gene TRBJ1-4; unclear D gene. From germline, CDR1 is GTSNPN and CDR2 SVGIG (reference sequence). V was trimmed by 4 bases and J by 8 bases, leaving 8 bases between them. The CDR3 is made up of 11 amino acids.

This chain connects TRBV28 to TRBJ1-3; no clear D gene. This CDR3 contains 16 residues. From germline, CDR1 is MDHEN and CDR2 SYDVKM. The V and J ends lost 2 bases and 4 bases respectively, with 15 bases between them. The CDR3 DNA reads TGTGCCAGCAGTTTAGATTCTGTGGCGCCGGGAAACACCATATATTTT. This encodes CASSLDSVAPGNTIYF.

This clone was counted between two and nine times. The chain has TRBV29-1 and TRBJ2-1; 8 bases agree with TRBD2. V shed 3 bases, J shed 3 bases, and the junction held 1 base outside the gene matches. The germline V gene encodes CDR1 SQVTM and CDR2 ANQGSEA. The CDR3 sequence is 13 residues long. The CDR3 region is CSVETSDYNEQFF. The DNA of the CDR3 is TGCAGCGTTGAGACTAGCGACTACAATGAGCAGTTCTTC.

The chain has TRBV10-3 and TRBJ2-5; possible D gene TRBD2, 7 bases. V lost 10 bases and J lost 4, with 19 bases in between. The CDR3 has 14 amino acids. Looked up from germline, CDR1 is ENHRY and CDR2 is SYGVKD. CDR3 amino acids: CATSRGGEGETQYF. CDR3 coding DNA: TGTGCCACCTCGAGGGGGGGAGAAGGAGAGACCCAGTACTTC.

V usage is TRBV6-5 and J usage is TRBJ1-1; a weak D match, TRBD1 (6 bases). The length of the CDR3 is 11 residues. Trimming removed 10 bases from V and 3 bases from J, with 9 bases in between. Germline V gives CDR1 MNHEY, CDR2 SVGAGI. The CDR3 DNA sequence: TGTGCCACCTACAGGGACACTGAAGCTTTCTTT. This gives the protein CATYRDTEAFF.

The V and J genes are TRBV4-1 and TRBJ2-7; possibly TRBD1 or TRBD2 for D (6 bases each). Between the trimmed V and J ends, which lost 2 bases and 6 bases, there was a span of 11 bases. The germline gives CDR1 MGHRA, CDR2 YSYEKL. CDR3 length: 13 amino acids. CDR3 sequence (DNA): TGCGCCAGCAGCCAACACAGGGAGGCCGAGCAGTACTTC. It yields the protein CASSQHREAEQYF.

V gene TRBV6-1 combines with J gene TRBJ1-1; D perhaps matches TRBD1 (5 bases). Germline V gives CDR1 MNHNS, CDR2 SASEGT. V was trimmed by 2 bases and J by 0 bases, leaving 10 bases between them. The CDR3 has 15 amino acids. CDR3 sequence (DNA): TGTGCCAGCAGTGAATCTCGGACAATGAACACTGAAGCTTTCTTT. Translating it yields CASSESRTMNTEAFF.

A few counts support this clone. CDR3: CASSVELGELFF. CDR3 DNA sequence: TGTGCCAGCAGCGTAGAGCTCGGGGAGCTGTTTTTT. V and J are TRBV9 and TRBJ2-2; D is undetermined. Germline assignment: CDR1 SGDLS and CDR2 YYNGEE. V was shortened by 0 bases and J by 7 bases, with 4 bases between the two germline ends. The CDR3 has 12 amino acids. Full variable domain (outside the CDR3, taken from reference TRBV9 and TRBJ2-2): DSGVTQTPKHLITATGQRVTLRCSPRSGDLSVYWYQQSLDQGLQFLIQYYNGEERAKGNILERFSAQQFPDLHSELNLSSLELGDSALYFCASSVELGELFFGEGSRLTVL.

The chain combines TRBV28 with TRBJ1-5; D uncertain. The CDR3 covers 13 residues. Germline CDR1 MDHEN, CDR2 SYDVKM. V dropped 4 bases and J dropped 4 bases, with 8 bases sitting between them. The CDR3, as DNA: TGTGCCAGCAGTTCCGGGATAAATCAGCCCCAGCATTTT. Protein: CASSSGINQPQHF.

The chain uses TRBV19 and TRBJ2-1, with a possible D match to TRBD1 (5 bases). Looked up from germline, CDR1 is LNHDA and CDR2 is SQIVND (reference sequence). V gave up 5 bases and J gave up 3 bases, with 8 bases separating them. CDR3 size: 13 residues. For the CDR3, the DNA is TGTGCCAGTAGTCCAACAGGCTACAATGAGCAGTTCTTC. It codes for CASSPTGYNEQFF.

In DNA, the CDR3 is TGTGCCAGCAGCGATCGACTAGCCGCTAGCACAGATACGCAGTATTTT. Protein: CASSDRLAASTDTQYF. The gene calls are TRBV7-9 and TRBJ2-3, with 7 bases lining up with TRBD2. Germline loops: CDR1 SEHNR, CDR2 FQNEAQ (reference sequence). The CDR3 runs 16 residues. The V and J ends lost 5 bases and 0 bases, in that order; junction bases with no gene match: 8.

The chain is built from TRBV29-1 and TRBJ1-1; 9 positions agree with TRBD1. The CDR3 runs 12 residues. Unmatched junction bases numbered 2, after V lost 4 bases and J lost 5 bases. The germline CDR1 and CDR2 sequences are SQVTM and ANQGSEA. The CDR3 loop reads CSVAGTGTEAFF. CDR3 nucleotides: TGCAGCGTTGCAGGGACAGGGACTGAAGCTTTCTTT.

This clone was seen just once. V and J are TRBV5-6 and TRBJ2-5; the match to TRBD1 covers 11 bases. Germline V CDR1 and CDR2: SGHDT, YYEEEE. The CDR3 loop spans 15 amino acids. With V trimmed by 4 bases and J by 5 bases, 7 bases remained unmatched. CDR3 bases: TGTGCCAGCAGCGTCCGGGACAGGGGGTTCGAGACCCAGTACTTC. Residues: CASSVRDRGFETQYF.

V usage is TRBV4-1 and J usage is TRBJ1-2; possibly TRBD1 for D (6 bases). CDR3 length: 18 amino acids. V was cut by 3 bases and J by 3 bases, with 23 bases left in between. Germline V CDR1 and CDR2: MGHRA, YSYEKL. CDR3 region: CASSQPPVAQKGDYGYTF. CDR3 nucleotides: TGCGCCAGCAGCCAGCCTCCGGTCGCACAAAAGGGGGACTATGGCTACACCTTC.

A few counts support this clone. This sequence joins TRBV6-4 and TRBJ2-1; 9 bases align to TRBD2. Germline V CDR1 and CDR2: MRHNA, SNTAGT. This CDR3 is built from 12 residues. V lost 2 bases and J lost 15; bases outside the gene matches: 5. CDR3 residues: CASSDGGRARFF. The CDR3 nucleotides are TGTGCCAGCAGTGACGGCGGGAGGGCCAGGTTCTTC.